A single sample gave rise to the 12 T cell receptor beta chains below, sequenced in a study of blood T cells in healthy people across ages. The use of a sample-barcoded 5' primer and a J-beta primer mix characterized a second PCR of roughly 6 to 11 cycles. TCRdb fed the 5' RACE reads into MiXCR, producing one record per CDR3 protein. The data hold roughly 1,700,000 distinct CDR3 sequences, with under 30% observed a single time. The sequencing input was blood. Every receptor here comes from a young woman in good health.

Only a few counts were recorded for this clonotype. The J gene is TRBJ2-7, the V gene TRBV3-1, with D perhaps assigned TRBD1 or TRBD2 (7 bases each). The germline V gene has CDR1 LGHDT and CDR2 YNNKEL (reference sequence). The CDR3 is made up of 15 amino acids. The V gene lost 4 bases and the J gene lost 2 bases, with 15 bases spanning the gap. This CDR3 reads CASSPQGGGPYEQYF. CDR3 bases: TGTGCCAGCAGCCCGCAGGGGGGAGGGCCCTACGAGCAGTACTTC.

This clonotype was detected ten times or more. This chain links TRBV10-1 with TRBJ2-5; TRBD2 aligns across 7 bases. Unmatched junction bases numbered 13, after V lost 0 bases and J lost 9 bases. The CDR3 consists of 16 residues. The germline V gene has CDR1 WNHNN and CDR2 SYGVQD (reference sequence). This CDR3 reads CASSESGASGKRPQYF. For the CDR3, the DNA is TGCGCCAGCAGTGAGTCTGGTGCTAGCGGCAAGAGACCCCAGTACTTC.

The chain is built from TRBV12-3 or TRBV12-4 and TRBJ1-2; 8 bases fit TRBD1. The CDR3 runs 15 residues. V was pared by 7 bases and J by 5 bases, with 12 bases of the junction left unmatched. The CDR3 DNA reads TGTGCCAGCAATCCCGGGCAGGGGGCCCTTTATGGCTACACCTTC. This translates into CASNPGQGALYGYTF.

In this sample, this clonotype turned up a few times. The gene calls are TRBV2 and TRBJ1-4; D not certain. Per the germline V gene, CDR1 is SNHLY and CDR2 is FYNNEI. This CDR3 has 12 amino acids. V was shortened by 8 bases and J by 8 bases, with 12 bases between the two germline ends. CDR3 DNA: TGTGCCAGCGTCGGGATGGTGGAAAAACTGTTTTTT. Translating it yields CASVGMVEKLFF.

This clonotype was picked up a small number of times. The chain uses TRBV5-1 and TRBJ1-1; 10 bases line up with TRBD1. The CDR3 has 14 residues. The V segment lost 5 bases and the J segment 3 bases; nucleotides outside the gene matches: 4. Germline V gene data show CDR1 as SGHRS and CDR2 as YFSETQ. In DNA form, the CDR3 reads TGCGCCAGCAGGACCGGACAGGGGGACACTGAAGCTTTCTTT. Protein product: CASRTGQGDTEAFF. Drawing the rest from reference TRBV5-1 and TRBJ1-1, the complete variable domain is KAGVTQTPRYLIKTRGQQVTLSCSPISGHRSVSWYQQTPGQGLQFLFEYFSETQRNKGNFPGRFSGRQFSNSRSEMNVSTLELGDSALYLCASRTGQGDTEAFFGQGTRLTVV.

This sequence joins TRBV29-1 and TRBJ1-2; 7 bases map to TRBD1. V shed 2 bases and J 2 bases; nucleotides not matched to a gene: 5. Per germline, CDR1 SQVTM and CDR2 ANQGSEA. The CDR3 has 14 residues. The CDR3 region is CSVENAGGNYGYTF. Here the CDR3 DNA reads TGCAGCGTTGAAAATGCAGGGGGGAACTATGGCTACACCTTC.

This clonotype was found once. This chain joins TRBV3-1 and TRBJ2-4, with a possible D match to TRBD2 (5 bases). The tail of the sequence fits TRBJ2-7 better, so the J call may be wrong. Germline V gene sequence: CDR1 LGHDT, CDR2 YNNKEL (reference sequence). The CDR3 totals 15 residues. The CDR3 loop is CASSKRGSWTYEQYF. DNA for the CDR3: TGTGCCAGCAGTAAGCGCGGGTCTTGGACCTACGAGCAGTACTTC.

The table lists this clonotype with a few counts. The V call is TRBV20-1, the J call TRBJ1-5; a weak D match, TRBD1 (5 bases). Trimming left V 0 bases short and J 4 bases short, with 13 bases between. CDR1 is DFQATT, CDR2 SNEGSKA, per germline (reference sequence). The CDR3 spans 15 residues. CDR3 in amino acids: CSARDLAGQNQPQHF. The CDR3 region has the DNA TGCAGTGCTAGAGATCTGGCAGGGCAGAATCAGCCCCAGCATTTT.

This chain joins TRBV3-1 and TRBJ2-2, with D possibly TRBD1 on 5 matching bases. Germline lookup yields CDR1 LGHDT and CDR2 YNNKEL (reference sequence). The CDR3 sequence is 15 residues long. Trimming took 4 bases from V and 6 from J, leaving 15 bases between them. The CDR3 sequence: CASSRIPGFAGELFF. In DNA form, the CDR3 reads TGTGCCAGCAGCCGGATCCCAGGGTTCGCCGGGGAGCTGTTTTTT.

The rearrangement uses TRBV20-1 and TRBJ2-3; D perhaps matches TRBD2 (5 bases). V was trimmed by 5 bases and J by 2 bases, leaving 17 bases between them. CDR3 length: 15 amino acids. Germline CDR1 is DFQATT and CDR2 is SNEGSKA (reference sequence). CDR3 DNA sequence: TGCAGTGCTCTTGCTTGGATAGCGTTCACAGATACGCAGTATTTT. Its translation: CSALAWIAFTDTQYF.

The chain carries TRBV18 and TRBJ2-5, with 10 bases fitting TRBD2. This CDR3 comprises 15 residues. V shed 1 base and J 4 bases; nucleotides not matched to a gene: 3. CDR1 is KGHSH, CDR2 LQKENI, per germline. The DNA for the CDR3 is TGTGCCAGCTCACCACAACTAGCGGGACCAGAGACCCAGTACTTC. This sequence encodes CASSPQLAGPETQYF. The variable domain in full, completed from reference TRBV18 and TRBJ2-5, reads NAGVMQNPRHLVRRRGQEARLRCSPMKGHSHVYWYRQLPEEGLKFMVYLQKENIIDESGMPKERFSAEFPKEGPSILRIQQVVRGDSAAYFCASSPQLAGPETQYFGPGTRLLVL.

Points on this clonotype: Compared with germline, one end of the junction differs, possibly owing to a read error. V is TRBV7-9 and J is TRBJ2-1; 8 bases agree with TRBD2. The CDR3 runs 15 residues. Per the germline V gene, CDR1 is SEHNR and CDR2 is FQNEAQ (reference sequence). This CDR3 is CAGSAGAGDYNEQFF. CDR3 in DNA: TGTGCCGGCAGCGCGGGAGCGGGGGACTACAATGAGCAGTTCTTC.